A single sample gave rise to the 4 T cell receptor beta chains below, sequenced in a study of CD8+ T cells in alopecia areata. As for treatment: oral pan-JAK inhibitor, 5-10 mg twice daily. The authors extracted RNA and reverse transcribed it into cDNA as the sequencing template. Sequenced by immunoSEQ multiplex PCR; TCRdb stores in-frame clones only, minus some. The sample has 150,000 to 200,000 clones; around three fifths are singletons. The sequences come from CD4+ T cells sorted from blood, collected around week 47, from a patient treated with tofacitinib. These receptors were obtained from a human donor with alopecia areata.

The rearrangement joins TRBV29-1 to TRBJ1-2, with unresolved D. V was shortened by 4 bases and J by 1 base, with 7 bases between the two germline ends. This CDR3 is built from 12 residues. Germline-derived CDR1 and CDR2 are SQVTM and ANQGSEA. CDR3 sequence: CSVVQNNYGYTF. DNA of the CDR3: TGCAGCGTTGTACAGAATAACTATGGCTACACCTTC. The full variable domain, rest sourced from reference TRBV29-1 and TRBJ1-2, is SAVISQKPSRDICQRGTSLTIQCQVDSQVTMMFWYRQQPGQSLTLIATANQGSEATYESGFVIDKFPISRPNLTFSTLTVSNMSPEDSSIYLCSVVQNNYGYTFGSGTRLTVV.

The count of this clone is one. The chain couples TRBV7-3 to TRBJ2-3; a possible D gene is TRBD2 (7 bases). V lost 2 bases, J lost 2 bases, and 11 bases lay in between. Germline CDR1 and CDR2: SGHTA and FQGTGA. The CDR3 runs to 15 residues. CDR3 protein: CASSLRRGPTDTQYF. The CDR3 bases are TGTGCCAGCAGCTTACGGCGGGGGCCCACAGATACGCAGTATTTT.

This chain connects TRBV5-6 to TRBJ2-3; 7 bases are shared with TRBD2. Trimming removed 4 bases from V and 2 bases from J; junction bases left unmatched: 13. CDR1 and CDR2 from the germline V gene are SGHDT and YYEEEE. The CDR3 is 17 residues long. The CDR3 here is CASSHMKGGEATDTQYF. CDR3 in DNA: TGTGCCAGCAGCCACATGAAGGGAGGGGAGGCCACAGATACGCAGTATTTT.

The chain joins TRBV29-1 to TRBJ1-1; D not resolved. CDR1 is SQVTM, CDR2 ANQGSEA, per germline. The CDR3 contains 12 residues. The V end was cut by 5 bases, the J end by 1 base, with 8 bases between. The CDR3 spells CSVHRANTEAFF. For the CDR3, the DNA is TGCAGCGTTCACCGGGCGAACACTGAAGCTTTCTTT. The full variable domain, rest sourced from reference TRBV29-1 and TRBJ1-1, is SAVISQKPSRDICQRGTSLTIQCQVDSQVTMMFWYRQQPGQSLTLIATANQGSEATYESGFVIDKFPISRPNLTFSTLTVSNMSPEDSSIYLCSVHRANTEAFFGQGTRLTVV.